Below, 18 T cell receptor beta chains from the same sample are listed, as sequenced in a study of human T cells and chemical hapten exposure (dated by TCRdb to the early 2020s). This sample's time point label indicates: patch test 3, about 24 weeks after DPC sensitization. The treatment or condition label, as the study defines it: therapeutic diphenylcyclopropenone sensitization with weekly scalp DPC. Libraries were constructed by RACE. These reads were obtained on a NextSeq 500. The public reads were reanalyzed by TCRdb: fastp trimming at Q25, MiXCR alignment, in-frame beta chains only. Every entry covers one CDR3 protein and lists the most common genes and DNA from its rows. The sample table contains just under 65,000 distinct CDR3 sequences; only one count was recorded for 9.5% to 12% of them. Together, the top ten hold less than 2.5% of the sample. Specimen: whole blood, collected in connection with sensitization to the hapten diphenylcyclopropenone (DPC). All receptors derive from a woman aged 25-40 years with alopecia areata. Some clones in this sample may be carry-over from other donors' samples.

This clonotype was observed many times. The chain recombines TRBV20-1 with TRBJ2-7; 11 bases are a match to TRBD2. Germline V gene data show CDR1 as DFQATT and CDR2 as SNEGSKA (reference sequence). The trim removed 1 base at V and 0 bases at J, leaving 5 bases unmatched. The CDR3 is 16 residues long. CDR3 nucleotide sequence: TGCAGTGCTAGAGTAGCGGGAGGGCCAATCTCCTACGAGCAGTACTTC. This translates into CSARVAGGPISYEQYF.

In this sample, this clonotype turned up a few times. V gene TRBV6-6 combines with J gene TRBJ1-3; TRBD1 agrees at 9 bases. V was clipped by 5 bases and J by 2 bases; unmatched bases: 1. The V gene's germline CDR1 is MNHNY and CDR2 SVGAGI (reference sequence). The CDR3 is 14 residues long. The CDR3 DNA is TGTGCCAGCAGTCGGGACAGGGCTGGAAACACCATATATTTT. It codes for CASSRDRAGNTIYF.

This chain links TRBV25-1 with TRBJ2-7; TRBD1 matches 8 bases. V lost 3 bases and J lost 7; bases outside the gene matches: 14. The CDR3 length is 16 residues. Germline values: CDR1 MGHDK, CDR2 SYGVNS. The CDR3 sequence is CASSDQGARGEWEQYF. CDR3 coding DNA: TGTGCCAGCAGTGATCAGGGGGCCAGGGGGGAATGGGAGCAGTACTTC.

J is TRBJ1-1 and V is TRBV12-3 or TRBV12-4; no clear D. The CDR3 contains 12 residues. Trimming stripped 2 bases from V and 5 bases from J, with 6 bases between. In nucleotides, the CDR3 is TGTGCCAGCAGTTTACTAGATACTGAAGCTTTCTTT. This sequence encodes CASSLLDTEAFF.

Many counts were recorded for this clonotype. This chain links TRBV7-9 with TRBJ1-2; D unclear. Per germline, CDR1 SEHNR and CDR2 FQNEAQ (reference sequence). V lost 2 bases, J lost 2 bases, and 0 bases lay in between. This CDR3 has 11 residues. The CDR3: CASSLNYGYTF. Here the CDR3 DNA reads TGTGCCAGCAGCTTAAACTATGGCTACACCTTC. The full variable domain, its missing parts supplied by reference TRBV7-9 and TRBJ1-2, is DTGVSQNPRHKITKRGQNVTFRCDPISEHNRLYWYRQTLGQGPEFLTYFQNEAQLEKSRLLSDRFSAERPKGSFSTLEIQRTEQGDSAMYLCASSLNYGYTFGSGTRLTVV.

This clonotype was detected a few times. The V call is TRBV20-1, the J call TRBJ2-3, with 10 bases matching TRBD2. Trimming removed 6 bases from V and 5 bases from J; junction bases left unmatched: 5. The length of the CDR3 is 13 residues. The germline V gene encodes CDR1 DFQATT and CDR2 SNEGSKA (reference sequence). The CDR3 protein is CSAPTSGKDTQYF. The CDR3 DNA sequence: TGCAGTGCACCCACTAGCGGGAAAGATACGCAGTATTTT.

This clonotype showed up many times. The chain links TRBV28 to TRBJ1-5, with D possibly TRBD1 on 5 matching bases. Per germline, CDR1 MDHEN and CDR2 SYDVKM. The CDR3 length is 15 residues. V was cut by 6 bases and J by 2 bases, with 14 bases left in between. CDR3 coding DNA: TGTGCCAGCAGCTTAATTCAAGGGGGCAATCAGCCCCAGCATTTT. This sequence encodes CASSLIQGGNQPQHF.

The chain carries TRBV12-3 or TRBV12-4 and TRBJ1-2; maybe TRBD1 (6 bases). The CDR3 has 15 amino acids. V lost 4 bases and J 3 bases, leaving 15 bases between the germline ends. In DNA, the CDR3 is TGTGCCAGCAGTTCCCCGAACAAGGGGGACTATGGCTACACCTTC. Translating gives CASSSPNKGDYGYTF.

The chain recombines TRBV28 with TRBJ2-5; TRBD2 agrees at 8 bases. CDR1 and CDR2 from the germline V gene are MDHEN and SYDVKM. The length of the CDR3 is 12 residues. CDR3 sequence (DNA): TGTGCGGCGGGGGGAATCGAAGAGACCCAGTACTTC. It specifies CAAGGIEETQYF. Full variable domain (missing parts from reference TRBV28 and TRBJ2-5): DVKVTQSSRYLVKRTGEKVFLECVQDMDHENMFWYRQDPGLGLRLIYFSYDVKMKEKGDIPEGYSVSREKKERFSLILESASTNQTSMYLCAAGGIEETQYFGPGTRLLVL.

This clonotype was seen a few times. V gene TRBV29-1 combines with J gene TRBJ1-2, with D possibly TRBD1 on 5 matching bases. CDR3 size: 12 residues. Per the germline V gene, CDR1 is SQVTM and CDR2 is ANQGSEA. V was shortened by 6 bases and J by 2 bases, with 10 bases between the two germline ends. The chain's CDR3 is CSVGTGNYGYTF. The CDR3 DNA follows: TGCAGCGTCGGGACGGGAAACTATGGCTACACCTTC.

Ten or more counts support this clonotype. The chain couples TRBV10-3 to TRBJ1-2; D remains ambiguous. CDR3 length: 14 amino acids. Trimming shortened V by 0 bases and J by 7 bases, and 12 bases separated the two germline ends. Germline V lookup: CDR1 ENHRY, CDR2 SYGVKD. The CDR3 protein is CAISESTLPGGYTF. The DNA of the CDR3 is TGTGCCATCAGTGAGTCGACATTACCGGGTGGCTACACCTTC.

This clonotype appeared a few times. V usage is TRBV27 and J usage is TRBJ1-1; D is perhaps TRBD1 (6 bases). The ends were cut back, 6 bases at V and 1 base at J, with 12 bases in the middle. The length of the CDR3 is 14 residues. The germline gives CDR1 MNHEY, CDR2 SMNVEV (reference sequence). CDR3 protein: CASSYRTANTEAFF. In DNA form, the CDR3 reads TGTGCCAGCAGCTACCGGACAGCGAACACTGAAGCTTTCTTT.

Only one count was recorded for this clonotype. Relative to the germline gene, one junction end is altered; a read error may explain this. The genes are TRBV5-1 and TRBJ1-5, with 10 bases aligning to TRBD1. CDR3 length: 16 amino acids. In germline, CDR1 is SGHRS, CDR2 YFSETQ. The CDR3 DNA reads as TGCGCCAGCAGCGCCGGGACAGGGGATAGCAATCAGCCCCGGCATTTT. Its protein is CASSAGTGDSNQPRHF.

This clonotype was observed a handful of times. This rearrangement joins TRBV12-3 or TRBV12-4 to TRBJ2-5; D is perhaps TRBD2 (7 bases). The CDR3 spans 14 residues. V was clipped by 3 bases and J by 5 bases, with 13 bases between them. The CDR3 here is CASSLGGADETQYF. DNA of the CDR3: TGTGCCAGCAGTTTGGGGGGGGCAGATGAGACCCAGTACTTC.

This chain connects TRBV10-3 to TRBJ2-3; D is undetermined. The CDR3 is 15 residues long. V dropped 0 bases and J dropped 2 bases, with 9 bases sitting between them. The germline CDR1 and CDR2 sequences are ENHRY and SYGVKD. CDR3 coding DNA: TGTGCCATCAGTGAGTCTAACCCCGACACAGATACGCAGTATTTT. Amino acid sequence: CAISESNPDTDTQYF.

This clonotype appeared a few times. The V and J genes are TRBV4-1 and TRBJ2-2; possibly TRBD1 or TRBD2 for D (5 bases each). V gave up 4 bases and J gave up 8 bases, with 14 bases separating them. Germline CDR1 reads MGHRA; CDR2 reads YSYEKL. This CDR3 comprises 14 residues. This CDR3 is CASSLAPGAGELFF. The DNA for the CDR3 is TGCGCCAGCAGCCTAGCCCCCGGGGCGGGGGAGCTGTTTTTT.

In this sample, this clonotype turned up many times. V usage is TRBV5-1 and J usage is TRBJ2-5, with 7 positions matching TRBD2. The CDR3 consists of 13 residues. Germline V lookup: CDR1 SGHRS, CDR2 YFSETQ. With 7 bases clipped from V and 5 bases from J, the junction kept 8 bases outside the gene matches. The CDR3 DNA reads as TGCGCCAGCTTCGACGGGGGAGGGGAGACCCAGTACTTC. Amino acid sequence: CASFDGGGETQYF.

This clonotype occurred a few times. DNA of the CDR3: TGTGCCAGCAGCTTAGGAAACATGGACATTCAGTACTTC. Amino acids: CASSLGNMDIQYF. This chain connects TRBV7-8 to TRBJ2-4, with D uncertain. This CDR3 contains 13 residues. Germline CDR1 is SGHVS and CDR2 is FQNEAQ. V shed 1 base and J shed 8 bases, with 9 bases lying between them.